This TCR beta chain stems from a study of beta chain features in type 1 diabetes. Expressed TCRB transcripts were sequenced after all isolated RNA was converted to cDNA. The method was immunoSEQ multiplex PCR; TCRdb's version includes in-frame clones alone and lacks a portion of them. The data contain 810,000 or so clones, 15% to 20% of them singletons. Study-level points and caveats: Compared to healthy donors, patients appeared to have naive, central memory and Treg TCRB repertoires that were more alike.

On this clone: The antigen remains undetermined.

Sequences were obtained from naive CD4+ T cells from blood. The receptor's source is a woman aged 18-29 years in good health.

CDR3 nucleotide sequence: TGTGCCAGTAGCCAAGACACACCTTCAGGACTAGCGGGTTCCTACGAGCAGTACTTC. It is translated as CASSQDTPSGLAGSYEQYF. The chain combines TRBV19 with TRBJ2-7; 11 nucleotides align to TRBD2. This CDR3 has 19 residues. Trimming took 6 bases from V and 1 from J; bases not matched to a gene: 17. CDR1 LNHDA and CDR2 SQIVND come from the germline V gene (reference sequence).